A selection of T cell receptor beta chains follows, all from one sample in a study of T-cell memory formation after mild COVID-19. MiXCR was run by TCRdb on the 5' RACE reads, yielding one entry per CDR3 protein. The sample contains about 310,000 distinct CDR3 sequences, approximately 16% of which appear only once. Sequenced input: PBMCs or a T cell subset sorted from them (not recorded which). The receptors originated from a young man who had mild COVID-19 (a few samples of this study predate the infection). Cell type and time point are not known. The CDR3 runs from the conserved cysteine through the conserved F or W. D genes are given only for firm matches. For some rows the clone size is stated as once, few or many, or as a class when expanded; others skip it.

size: .; J: TRBJ1-1; V: TRBV6-5; D: TRBD1; CDR3: CATQRVTGGTEAFF; DNA: TGTGCCACCCAACGGGTCACAGGGGGCACTGAAGCTTTCTTT
size: many; J: TRBJ2-5; V: TRBV12-3/TRBV12-4; D: TRBD2; CDR3: CASSFSGGQETQYF; DNA: TGTGCCAGCAGTTTCAGCGGGGGGCAAGAGACCCAGTACTTC
size: .; J: TRBJ1-1; V: TRBV18; D: .; CDR3: CASLEQQIPNTEAFF; DNA: TGTGCCAGCCTTGAACAACAGATACCGAACACTGAAGCTTTCTTT
size: .; J: TRBJ1-3; V: TRBV4-1; D: .; CDR3: CASSLIHLGAGNTIYF; DNA: TGCGCCAGCAGCCTTATCCACCTTGGGGCCGGAAACACCATATATTTT
size: few; J: TRBJ1-5; V: TRBV4-3; D: .; CDR3: CASSQGVGLKQPQHF; DNA: TGCGCCAGCAGCCAAGGAGTGGGGCTGAAGCAGCCCCAGCATTTT
size: many; J: TRBJ2-7; V: TRBV7-2; D: TRBD1; CDR3: CASRPTGGRGSYEQYF; DNA: TGTGCCAGCAGACCTACAGGGGGCAGAGGCTCCTACGAGCAGTACTTC
size: .; J: TRBJ2-5; V: TRBV7-9; D: .; CDR3: CASGADQETQYF; DNA: TGTGCCAGCGGAGCGGACCAAGAGACCCAGTACTTC
size: .; J: TRBJ1-6; V: TRBV6-5; D: .; CDR3: CASSLSVASPLHF; DNA: TGTGCCAGCAGTCTCTCCGTGGCATCACCCCTCCACTTT
size: few; J: TRBJ2-3; V: TRBV7-9; D: TRBD1; CDR3: CASSGQASTDTQYF; DNA: TGTGCCAGCAGTGGACAGGCGAGCACAGATACGCAGTATTTT
size: many; J: TRBJ1-6; V: TRBV7-8; D: .; CDR3: CASSLGSGRLDSPLHF; DNA: TGTGCCAGCAGCTTAGGGTCTGGGAGGCTTGATTCACCCCTCCACTTT
size: few; J: TRBJ2-7; V: TRBV29-1; D: .; CDR3: CSSRDPFSYEQYF; DNA: TGCAGCTCCCGGGACCCGTTCTCCTACGAGCAGTACTTC
size: few; J: TRBJ2-3; V: TRBV4-3; D: .; CDR3: CASSSETSQSDTQYF; DNA: TGCGCCAGCAGCTCGGAGACTAGTCAGTCAGATACGCAGTATTTT
size: few; J: TRBJ2-3; V: TRBV12-3/TRBV12-4; D: .; CDR3: CASSLGPVGQYF; DNA: TGTGCCAGCAGTTTAGGCCCCGTCGGGCAGTATTTT
size: .; J: TRBJ2-7; V: TRBV20-1; D: .; CDR3: CSATLGRDVEQYF; DNA: TGCAGTGCCACGTTGGGCAGGGATGTTGAGCAGTACTTC
size: few; J: TRBJ2-7; V: TRBV7-3; D: TRBD2; CDR3: CASSYIAGSPYEQYF; DNA: TGTGCCAGCAGCTATATAGCGGGGAGCCCCTACGAGCAGTACTTC
size: .; J: TRBJ2-1; V: TRBV5-1; D: TRBD2; CDR3: CASSSTAVAGGNEQFF; DNA: TGCGCCAGCAGCTCAACTGCGGTAGCGGGGGGCAATGAGCAGTTCTTC
size: many; J: TRBJ1-4; V: TRBV15; D: .; CDR3: CATSREAPGQEKLFF; DNA: TGTGCCACCAGCAGAGAGGCCCCCGGGCAGGAAAAACTGTTTTTT
size: .; J: TRBJ2-2; V: TRBV14; D: .; CDR3: CASSQGQGLYTGELFF; DNA: TGTGCCAGCAGCCAAGGTCAGGGACTGTACACCGGGGAGCTGTTTTTT
size: many; J: TRBJ2-7; V: TRBV11-2; D: TRBD1; CDR3: CASSLPGQGIYEQYF; DNA: TGTGCCAGCAGCTTACCGGGACAGGGCATTTACGAGCAGTACTTC
size: .; J: TRBJ1-3; V: TRBV12-3/TRBV12-4; D: TRBD1; CDR3: CASSQGDTIYF; DNA: TGTGCCAGCAGCCAGGGGGACACCATATATTTT
size: few; J: TRBJ1-1; V: TRBV12-3/TRBV12-4; D: .; CDR3: CASSLYRAGTEAFF; DNA: TGTGCCAGCAGTTTATACAGGGCTGGGACTGAAGCTTTCTTT
size: .; J: TRBJ2-3; V: TRBV13; D: .; CDR3: CASSLWGLDFTDTQYF; DNA: TGTGCCAGCAGCTTGTGGGGACTGGACTTCACAGATACGCAGTATTTT
size: .; J: TRBJ2-5; V: TRBV7-2; D: TRBD2; CDR3: CASSLGPLASQETQYF; DNA: TGTGCCAGCAGCTTGGGCCCACTAGCGAGCCAAGAGACCCAGTACTTC
size: few; J: TRBJ1-2; V: TRBV19; D: .; CDR3: CASSMDNGYGYTF; DNA: TGTGCCAGTAGTATGGACAATGGCTATGGCTACACCTTC
size: few; J: TRBJ2-1; V: TRBV5-1; D: .; CDR3: CARDFSGDNEQFF; DNA: TGCGCCAGAGACTTCTCTGGGGACAATGAGCAGTTCTTC
size: .; J: TRBJ1-1; V: TRBV12-3/TRBV12-4; D: .; CDR3: CASSLDVTEAFF; DNA: TGTGCCAGCAGTTTAGACGTCACTGAAGCTTTCTTT
size: .; J: TRBJ2-3; V: TRBV11-2; D: .; CDR3: CASSLSSRLDTQYF; DNA: TGTGCCAGCAGCTTGTCTAGTAGGTTAGATACGCAGTATTTT
size: .; J: TRBJ2-3; V: TRBV6-5; D: .; CDR3: CASSYEGEADTQYF; DNA: TGTGCCAGCAGTTACGAGGGGGAGGCAGATACGCAGTATTTT
size: many; J: TRBJ1-1; V: TRBV6-6; D: .; CDR3: CASSPSRGTEAFF; DNA: TGTGCCAGCAGCCCTAGTCGTGGCACTGAAGCTTTCTTT
size: .; J: TRBJ1-5; V: TRBV6-5; D: .; CDR3: CASRRLGYGGNQPQHF; DNA: TGTGCCAGCAGAAGACTCGGGTATGGGGGCAATCAGCCCCAGCATTTT
size: few; J: TRBJ1-5; V: TRBV18; D: .; CDR3: CASSADRTHQPQHF; DNA: TGTGCCAGCTCAGCCGACAGGACCCATCAGCCCCAGCATTTT
size: few; J: TRBJ2-1; V: TRBV7-2; D: .; CDR3: CASSLAVRGRPYNEQFF; DNA: TGTGCCAGCAGCTTAGCTGTGCGGGGGCGACCGTACAATGAGCAGTTCTTC
size: many; J: TRBJ2-3; V: TRBV12-3/TRBV12-4; D: .; CDR3: CASSVDSSTDTQYF; DNA: TGTGCCAGCAGTGTAGACAGTAGCACAGATACGCAGTATTTT
size: .; J: TRBJ2-1; V: TRBV7-7; D: .; CDR3: CASSLALAGEQFF; DNA: TGTGCTAGCAGCTTAGCGCTCGCTGGTGAGCAGTTCTTC
size: many; J: TRBJ2-5; V: TRBV20-1; D: .; CDR3: CSARGPETQYF; DNA: TGCAGTGCTAGAGGTCCGGAGACCCAGTACTTC
size: .; J: TRBJ1-1; V: TRBV11-1; D: .; CDR3: CASSLEGPRATEAFF; DNA: TGTGCCAGCAGCTTAGAGGGCCCGAGGGCCACTGAAGCTTTCTTT
size: .; J: TRBJ1-5; V: TRBV5-1; D: .; CDR3: CASSLVGLDQPQHF; DNA: TGCGCCAGCAGCTTGGTGGGATTGGATCAGCCCCAGCATTTT
size: .; J: TRBJ1-1; V: TRBV6-2/TRBV6-3; D: TRBD1; CDR3: CARTGASAEMNTEAFF; DNA: TGTGCCCGTACAGGGGCCTCGGCCGAAATGAACACTGAAGCTTTCTTT
size: few; J: TRBJ2-5; V: TRBV25-1; D: TRBD2; CDR3: CASSEEGAGVQETQYF; DNA: TGTGCCAGCAGTGAAGAGGGAGCGGGGGTACAAGAGACCCAGTACTTC